This TCR beta chain was obtained from a study of cytomegalovirus exposure and HLA in healthy donors. This CDR3 contains 14 residues. Trimming cost V 7 bases and J 2 bases; bases outside gene matches: 5. Germline CDR1 SEHNR, CDR2 FQNEAQ (reference sequence). Concerning this clone itself: Its antigen is unknown.

Study results and limitations: A later analysis reportedly found fewer N-insertions in an Asian-associated ancestry cluster than the approximately 670-donor mean. In a later analysis, most CMV-associated TCR beta chains appeared HLA-restricted. Researchers reportedly found TCR beta sequences accurately predicted most subjects' HLA-A and HLA-B alleles. Earlier analysis found most TCR beta V segments productive about 87% or about 30% of the time.

The primer mix had 60 Vbeta and 13 Jbeta primers. This table comes from immunoSEQ multiplex PCR, and its TCRdb copy is limited to in-frame clones, with some not included. The table lists 130,000 to 150,000 clones, 80% of them singletons. The chain recombines TRBV7-9 with TRBJ2-7; 10 nucleotides agree with TRBD2. Sequenced: PBMCs. The receptor was derived from a man aged 40-55 years in good health and CMV-seronegative. The CDR3 sequence: CASTLAGGAYEQYF. Here the CDR3 DNA reads TGTGCCAGCACTTTAGCGGGGGGAGCCTACGAGCAGTACTTC.